The 27 T cell receptor beta chains below all came from one sample that was sequenced in a study of shared clonotypes between healthy human individuals. Profiling relied on immunoSEQ multiplex PCR, and the TCRdb table lists in-frame clones only, not all of them. The sample includes about 660,000 clones, around 72% of them seen just once. The specimen was memory CD4+ T cells sorted from blood. Subset: CD45RA-negative fraction. Every receptor here comes from a woman under 40 in good health.

V usage is TRBV28 and J usage is TRBJ1-2; 10 positions agree with TRBD1. Germline V gene sequence: CDR1 MDHEN, CDR2 SYDVKM. V lost 6 bases and J lost 3; bases outside the gene matches: 1. The CDR3 contains 13 residues. This CDR3 reads CASRTGGDYGYTF. CDR3 nucleotides: TGTGCCAGCAGGACAGGGGGCGACTATGGCTACACCTTC.

J is TRBJ2-7 and V is TRBV7-6; 8 bases align to TRBD2. Losses at the gene ends were 5 bases for V and 6 bases for J; bases not matched to a gene: 6. Germline-derived CDR1 and CDR2 are SGHVS and FNYEAQ. This CDR3 comprises 13 residues. As DNA, the CDR3 is TGTGCCAGCAGCCTAACGGCGGGGGGCGAGCAGTACTTC. It specifies CASSLTAGGEQYF.

The chain carries TRBV7-9 and TRBJ1-2; 9 bases are shared with TRBD1. This CDR3 is 16 amino acids long. The germline V gene encodes CDR1 SEHNR and CDR2 FQNEAQ (reference sequence). Trimming took 2 bases from V and 0 from J; bases not matched to a gene: 4. Here the CDR3 DNA reads TGTGCCAGCAGCTTAACAGGGGGCGCTTCTAACTATGGCTACACCTTC. This codes for CASSLTGGASNYGYTF.

The CDR3 nucleotides read TGTGCCAGCAGCTTGGTACAGGGAGTGGGCGGCTACACCTTC. As protein: CASSLVQGVGGYTF. The chain links TRBV5-4 to TRBJ1-2; the D gene is possibly TRBD1 (6 bases). The length of the CDR3 is 14 residues. With 0 bases removed from V and 8 bases from J, the gap between germline ends came to 14 bases. The germline V gene encodes CDR1 SGHNT and CDR2 YYREEE (reference sequence). Together with reference TRBV5-4 and TRBJ1-2, the CDR3 gives the full variable domain: ETGVTQSPTHLIKTRGQQVTLRCSSQSGHNTVSWYQQALGQGPQFIFQYYREEENGRGNFPPRFSGLQFPNYSSELNVNALELDDSALYLCASSLVQGVGGYTFGSGTRLTVV.

In its sample, this clone was seen once. The chain is built from TRBV27 and TRBJ2-1, with D perhaps matching TRBD2 (6 bases). From germline, CDR1 is MNHEY and CDR2 SMNVEV (reference sequence). The CDR3 has 18 amino acids. Trimming took off 2 bases at V and 4 bases at J, with 21 bases between the two ends. Written as DNA, the CDR3 is TGTGCCAGCAGTTTACCCGGAGGAGGGAGAGGATCGTACAATGAGCAGTTCTTC. It is translated as CASSLPGGGRGSYNEQFF.

The chain recombines TRBV5-8 with TRBJ2-5; 11 bases align to TRBD2. This CDR3 has 16 amino acids. The ends lost 1 base at V and 4 bases at J; junction bases unmatched: 6. Per the germline V gene, CDR1 is SGHTS and CDR2 is YDEGEE. CDR3 sequence reads: CASSLRSGRARETQYF. CDR3 nucleotide sequence: TGTGCCAGCAGCTTGCGTAGCGGGAGGGCCAGAGAGACCCAGTACTTC.

This clone was recorded a few times. V and J are TRBV2 and TRBJ1-2; D is uncertain. V was clipped by 1 base and J by 8 bases, with 8 bases between them. This CDR3 has 12 residues. Germline values: CDR1 SNHLY, CDR2 FYNNEI. The CDR3 DNA reads TGTGCCAGCAGTGAAGGGCCCTGGGGCTACACCTTC. Its translation is CASSEGPWGYTF.

This sequence joins TRBV18 and TRBJ2-1; 9 bases agree with TRBD2. In germline, CDR1 is KGHSH, CDR2 LQKENI. This CDR3 spans 16 amino acids. Trimming at V came to 5 bases and at J to 9 bases, leaving 14 bases not matched to a gene. The DNA for the CDR3 is TGTGCCAGCTCAAGTTATGCGGGAGGGCCTGGGCGTGAGCAGTTCTTC. Translated: CASSSYAGGPGREQFF.

The rearrangement joins TRBV18 to TRBJ1-1, with TRBD1 matching 7 bases. Trimming cost V 4 bases and J 1 base; bases outside gene matches: 9. The germline gives CDR1 KGHSH, CDR2 LQKENI. The CDR3 has 16 residues. In DNA form, the CDR3 reads TGTGCCAGCTCACAAACAGGGGCGAAGGGGAACACTGAAGCTTTCTTT. This codes for CASSQTGAKGNTEAFF.

About this clone itself: Being one base from a much bigger clone, this may be a read error. This chain uses TRBV6-6 with TRBJ2-3; 10 bases match TRBD2. Germline V gene sequence: CDR1 MNHNY, CDR2 SVGAGI (reference sequence). This CDR3 spans 15 amino acids. V lost 4 bases to trimming and J lost 0 bases; unmatched junction nucleotides: 1. In DNA, the CDR3 is TGTGCCAGCAGTTCGACTAGCGGGAGCACAGATACGCAGTATTTT. Protein sequence: CASSSTSGSTDTQYF.

The rearrangement joins TRBV6-1 to TRBJ1-2; D is ambiguous. The CDR3 runs to 14 residues. Germline-derived CDR1 and CDR2 are MNHNS and SASEGT. V gave up 1 base and J gave up 1 base, with 7 bases separating them. The CDR3 region has the DNA TGTGCCAGCAGTGAAGGAGGCGTTAACTATGGCTACACCTTC. This translates into CASSEGGVNYGYTF.

This chain links TRBV6-1 with TRBJ2-1; D is unclear. The CDR3 length is 14 residues. Trimming removed 4 bases from V and 9 bases from J, with 16 bases in between. In germline, CDR1 is MNHNS, CDR2 SASEGT. Written as DNA, the CDR3 is TGTGCCAGCAGTGCCCAATGGACCGACATTGAGCAGTTCTTC. Its translation is CASSAQWTDIEQFF.

This rearrangement joins TRBV7-2 to TRBJ2-4, with 8 bases aligning to TRBD1. The CDR3 has 16 residues. The junction had 7 bases not matched to a gene; V was cut back by 3 bases and J by 3 bases. The germline CDR1 and CDR2 sequences are SGHTA and FQGNSA. The CDR3 loop reads CASSFWTGMVKNIQYF. DNA of the CDR3: TGTGCCAGCAGCTTTTGGACAGGGATGGTCAAAAACATTCAGTACTTC.

The genes are TRBV10-2 and TRBJ2-1, with TRBD2 matching 7 bases. Germline V gene lookup returns CDR1 WSHSY and CDR2 SAAADI. The V and J ends lost 7 bases and 12 bases, in that order; junction bases with no gene match: 18. The CDR3 is made up of 15 amino acids. In nucleotides, the CDR3 is TGCGCCAGCACCCTAGCGGAGGACGCCTTGGGGGGGCAGTTCTTC. Translation gives CASTLAEDALGGQFF.

V is TRBV5-4 and J is TRBJ2-5; no firm D call. Trimming shortened V by 1 base and J by 1 base, and 11 bases separated the two germline ends. Per the germline V gene, CDR1 is SGHNT and CDR2 is YYREEE (reference sequence). The CDR3 length is 15 residues. The CDR3 sequence: CASSLTVGTQETQYF. CDR3 coding DNA: TGTGCCAGCAGCTTGACGGTCGGTACCCAAGAGACCCAGTACTTC.

A single count supports this clone. The chain has TRBV2 and TRBJ2-7; D is uncertain. The CDR3 contains 16 residues. V was pared by 4 bases and J by 0 bases, with 16 bases between. In germline, CDR1 is SNHLY, CDR2 FYNNEI. This chain's CDR3 is CASSGRFGSSSYEQYF. The CDR3 DNA reads TGTGCCAGCAGTGGAAGATTCGGCAGCAGCTCCTACGAGCAGTACTTC.

V and J are TRBV27 and TRBJ2-3; 9 nucleotides align to TRBD2. Germline V gene lookup returns CDR1 MNHEY and CDR2 SMNVEV (reference sequence). Trimming took 5 bases from V and 4 from J; bases not matched to a gene: 10. The CDR3 spans 16 residues. In DNA, the CDR3 is TGTGCCAGCAGTCCCCTGGCTAGCGGGATCTCAGATACGCAGTATTTT. Translation gives CASSPLASGISDTQYF.

The chain links TRBV9 to TRBJ1-2; D uncertain. V lost 0 bases and J lost 6, with 9 bases in between. Per germline, CDR1 SGDLS and CDR2 YYNGEE. The CDR3 has 13 amino acids. CDR3 in DNA: TGTGCCAGCAGCGTAGGAACGCCTAATGGCTACACCTTC. Its translation: CASSVGTPNGYTF.

The DNA for the CDR3 is TGTGCCAGCAGCTTTGAGCTATACAATGAGCAGTTCTTC. It is translated as CASSFELYNEQFF. The chain combines TRBV5-6 with TRBJ2-1, with D unresolved. V lost 2 bases to trimming and J lost 4 bases, with 7 bases between them. The CDR3 sequence is 13 residues long. Germline V gene data show CDR1 as SGHDT and CDR2 as YYEEEE.

This clone was seen a single time. The chain combines TRBV2 with TRBJ1-1; unclear D gene. This CDR3 spans 14 amino acids. Trimming took 1 base from V and 5 from J, leaving 11 bases between them. Germline values: CDR1 SNHLY, CDR2 FYNNEI. The CDR3 region has the DNA TGTGCCAGCAGTGAAGGGTTAGAAAGAACTGAAGCTTTCTTT. Protein sequence: CASSEGLERTEAFF. The complete variable domain, with remaining parts taken from reference TRBV2 and TRBJ1-1, reads EPEVTQTPSHQVTQMGQEVILRCVPISNHLYFYWYRQILGQKVEFLVSFYNNEISEKSEIFDDQFSVERPDGSNFTLKIRSTKLEDSAMYFCASSEGLERTEAFFGQGTRLTVV.

The chain has TRBV14 and TRBJ2-3, with no clear D. CDR1 and CDR2 from the germline V gene are SGHDN and FVKESK. The CDR3 is made up of 17 amino acids. Trimming took 1 base from V and 4 from J, leaving 18 bases between them. Here the CDR3 reads CASSQGSTGVSSDTQYF. The DNA for the CDR3 is TGTGCCAGCAGCCAAGGCTCGACTGGAGTTAGTTCAGATACGCAGTATTTT.

Only one count was recorded for this clone. The chain couples TRBV5-1 to TRBJ1-2, with a possible D match to TRBD1 (5 bases). This CDR3 contains 14 residues. Trimming cost V 4 bases and J 1 base, with 11 bases left between them. CDR1 and CDR2 (germline): SGHRS, YFSETQ. The CDR3 DNA sequence: TGCGCCAGCAGCCCCGAAGGGGTTAACTATGGCTACACCTTC. Translation: CASSPEGVNYGYTF.

This chain joins TRBV19 and TRBJ2-5, with a weak D call TRBD1 (5 bases). The CDR3 has 17 residues. The V end was cut by 4 bases, the J end by 0 bases, with 18 bases between. The germline gives CDR1 LNHDA, CDR2 SQIVND (reference sequence). CDR3 in DNA: TGTGCCAGTAGTACTACCGGCAGGGATTGGTACCAAGAGACCCAGTACTTC. Protein sequence: CASSTTGRDWYQETQYF.

The chain links TRBV27 to TRBJ1-1; D possibly corresponds to TRBD1 (6 bases). The CDR3 has 13 amino acids. Germline-derived CDR1 and CDR2 are MNHEY and SMNVEV (reference sequence). With 6 bases removed from V and 5 bases from J, the gap between germline ends came to 13 bases. The CDR3 is CASSDRPGTEAFF. The CDR3 nucleotides read TGTGCCAGCAGCGACAGGCCTGGGACTGAAGCTTTCTTT.

The rearrangement joins TRBV6-1 to TRBJ2-7, with 8 bases fitting TRBD2. V was clipped by 3 bases and J by 7 bases; unmatched bases: 5. The CDR3 spans 13 residues. Germline CDR1 is MNHNS and CDR2 is SASEGT. The CDR3 DNA sequence: TGTGCCAGCAGTGAGGCGCGGGAGGATGAGCAGTACTTC. It codes for CASSEAREDEQYF.

The rearrangement uses TRBV2 and TRBJ1-5; the D is unclear. Looked up from germline, CDR1 is SNHLY and CDR2 is FYNNEI. The CDR3 length is 15 residues. Trimming removed 8 bases at V and 5 bases at J, with 19 bases between. CDR3 residues: CASSVGPSPDQPQHF. CDR3 in DNA: TGTGCCAGCTCAGTTGGGCCCTCACCCGATCAGCCCCAGCATTTT.

The rearrangement uses TRBV5-4 and TRBJ2-5; tentatively, D is TRBD2 (5 bases). The CDR3 loop spans 14 amino acids. Deletions cut 0 bases from V and 2 bases from J, with 8 bases between. Germline CDR1 and CDR2: SGHNT and YYREEE (reference sequence). The CDR3 sequence: CASSLVREQETQYF. DNA for the CDR3: TGTGCCAGCAGCTTGGTGAGGGAACAAGAGACCCAGTACTTC.